This T cell receptor beta chain was captured by sequencing in a study of T cell clonality in common variable immunodeficiency. The study's findings and limits: Reportedly, TCR beta sequences from common variable immunodeficiency showed fewer deletions and N-nucleotide insertions. CVID subjects shared fewer TCRbeta clones than healthy controls did.

Control and CVID samples contributed equal amounts of genomic DNA. Repertoires were generated with immunoSEQ multiplex PCR, while TCRdb's copy carries only in-frame clones and drops some. The sample includes tens of thousands of clones, none of them occurring once. Heparinized whole blood, roughly 4.5 to 9 ml, came from each donor. Between the trimmed V and J ends, which lost 3 bases and 4 bases, there was a span of 13 bases. Germline lookup yields CDR1 MNHNS and CDR2 SASEGT. This CDR3 is 14 amino acids long. On this clone: As yet, its antigen is unknown. The observed sequence ends 3 residues before the CDR3 terminus, with the missing tail filled in from the germline J gene. Distinct nucleotide sequences in the sample also encode this CDR3.

The sequenced sample consisted of peripheral blood mononuclear cells. J is TRBJ2-7 and V is TRBV6-1, with D tentatively TRBD1 (5 bases). This TCR came from a person aged 18 to 75 in good health. CDR3 bases read: TGTGCCAGCAGTGACCAGACAGTTCGTTACGAG. It encodes CASSDQTVRYE. In full, the CDR3 reads CASSDQTVRYEQYF.